This T cell receptor (beta chain) was observed in a study of shared clonotypes between healthy human individuals. Deep-level settings were used for running the assay. Several immunoSEQ 96-well plates shared each subset's DNA, each plate a replicate. Here immunoSEQ multiplex PCR was the method, and the copy in TCRdb shows in-frame clones only, minus some. The table has 520,000 or so clones, 70% to 80% seen once. The study drew all its donors from Caucasian adults living in Nashville, Tennessee. This CDR3 contains 14 residues. The V end was cut by 1 base, the J end by 0 bases, with 6 bases between. The V gene's germline CDR1 is LGHNA and CDR2 YSLEER.

The sequencing sample was made of PBMCs. The V and J genes are TRBV4-3 and TRBJ1-1; no firm D call. The receptor comes from a middle-aged woman in good health. Some clones in this sample may be carry-over from other donors' samples. Written as DNA, the CDR3 is TGCGCCAGCAGCCAAGGGAGGCTGAACACTGAAGCTTTCTTT. It specifies CASSQGRLNTEAFF.